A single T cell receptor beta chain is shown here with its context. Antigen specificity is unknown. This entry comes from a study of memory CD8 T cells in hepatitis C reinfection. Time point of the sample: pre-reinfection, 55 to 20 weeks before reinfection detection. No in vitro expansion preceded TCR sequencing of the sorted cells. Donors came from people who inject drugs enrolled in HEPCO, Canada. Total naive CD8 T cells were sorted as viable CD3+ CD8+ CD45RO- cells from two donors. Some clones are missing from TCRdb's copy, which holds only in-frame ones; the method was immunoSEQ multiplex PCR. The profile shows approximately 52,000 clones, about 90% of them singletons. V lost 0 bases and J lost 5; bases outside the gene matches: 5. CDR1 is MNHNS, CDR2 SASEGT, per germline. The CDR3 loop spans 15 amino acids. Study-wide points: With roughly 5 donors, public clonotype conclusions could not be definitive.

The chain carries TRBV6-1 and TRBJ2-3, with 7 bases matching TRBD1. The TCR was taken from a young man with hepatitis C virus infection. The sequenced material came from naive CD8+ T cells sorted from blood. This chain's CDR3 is CASSEALGGGDTQYF. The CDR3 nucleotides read TGTGCCAGCAGTGAAGCGTTAGGGGGCGGAGATACGCAGTATTTT.